The rows below give T cell receptor beta chains drawn from one sample of a study of T-cell memory formation after mild COVID-19. TCRdb reanalysed the 5' RACE reads using MiXCR and keeps one entry per CDR3 protein. The sample holds around 200,000 distinct CDR3 sequences, 8% to 11% seen once. Material for sequencing was PBMCs or a T cell subset sorted from them (not recorded which). The receptors were gathered from a man aged 18 to 30 who had mild COVID-19 (a few samples of this study predate the infection). Cell type and time point are not known. The CDR3 runs from the conserved cysteine through the conserved F or W. D genes are given only for firm matches. Only part of the rows carry a size: once, few, many, or a class if the clone is expanded.

TRBJ2-3	TRBV24-1	few	NA	TGTGCCACCAGTGATAGGGCCCGAGGTGTAGATACGCAGTATTTT	CATSDRARGVDTQYF
TRBJ2-2	TRBV9	NA	TRBD1	TGTGCCAGCAGCAAGACAGGGCCCGGGGAGCTGTTTTTT	CASSKTGPGELFF
TRBJ2-5	TRBV7-9	NA	TRBD1	TGTGCCAGCAGCTTAGCAGGGGGCGCGAGAGAGACCCAGTACTTC	CASSLAGGARETQYF
TRBJ2-1	TRBV5-1	few	TRBD2	TGCGCCAGCAGCTTGGGGCTAGCGGTGTACAATGAGCAGTTCTTC	CASSLGLAVYNEQFF
TRBJ2-5	TRBV2	few	TRBD2	TGTGCCAGCAGGGTAGCGGGGGAAGGGACCCAGTACTTC	CASRVAGEGTQYF
TRBJ1-5	TRBV4-1	few	NA	TGCGCCAGCAGCCAAGGACTTCAAGGAAGGCGCGATCAGCCCCAGCATTTT	CASSQGLQGRRDQPQHF
TRBJ1-2	TRBV7-2	NA	TRBD1	TGTGCCAGCAGCAACTCAGGGGGCTTCAGCTATGGCTACACCTTC	CASSNSGGFSYGYTF
TRBJ1-2	TRBV7-3	NA	TRBD1	TGTGCCAGCGGACAGGGGGGAGGGATCTATGGCTACACCTTC	CASGQGGGIYGYTF
TRBJ2-1	TRBV20-1	NA	TRBD2	TGCAGTGCTAGGGACCCTAGCGGGGGCTCCTACAATGAGCAGTTCTTC	CSARDPSGGSYNEQFF
TRBJ1-6	TRBV30	many	TRBD1	TGTGCCTGGCATACGAGGGGGCTCTATGACTCACCCCTCCACTTT	CAWHTRGLYDSPLHF
TRBJ2-3	TRBV7-8	once	TRBD2	TGTGCCAGCAGCCATGCGACTAGCGGGGTCTCTAGCACAGATACGCAGTATTTT	CASSHATSGVSSTDTQYF
TRBJ1-2	TRBV5-4	few	NA	TGTGCCAGCAGCTTGGTCGGAGGAAACTATGGCTACACCTTC	CASSLVGGNYGYTF